The text below deals with one TCR beta chain. Its antigen is currently unknown. Healthy HIV-negative adults with no recent acute infections or vaccinations were recruited as donors. The data stem from a study of shared clonotypes between healthy human individuals. Study results and limitations: Compared with clonotypes that all four donors shared, non-shared clonotypes had lower generation probabilities.

Repertoires were generated with immunoSEQ multiplex PCR, while TCRdb's copy carries only in-frame clones and drops some. Among roughly 2.4 million clones listed, approximately 94% were seen once. The sequence derives from a man younger than 35 in good health. Specimen: naive CD4+ T cells sorted from blood. The subset: CD45RA+ positively selected.

The CDR3 DNA follows: TGTGCCAGCAGCTTTACTAGCGGGGGGGCCGGTGAGACCCAGTACTTC. As protein: CASSFTSGGAGETQYF. The chain links TRBV11-2 to TRBJ2-5, with 13 positions matching TRBD2. The germline CDR1 and CDR2 sequences are SGHAT and FQNNGV. The CDR3 runs to 16 residues. The V and J ends lost 3 bases and 5 bases, in that order; junction bases with no gene match: 6.